This TCR delta chain came from a study of γδ T cells in repeated Plasmodium falciparum infection. In regard to this clone: Given a far larger clone just one base away, this is likely a sequencing read error.

The CDR3 runs 23 residues. Trimming at V came to 3 bases and at J to 0 bases, leaving 25 bases not matched to a gene. In germline, CDR1 is TSWWSYY, CDR2 QGS. TRG and TRD sequences were obtained from every sorted gammadelta sample. TCRdb processed the multiplex PCR reads again with the CATT caller. The sample has tens of thousands of delta-chain clones; 0.98% are singletons. Flow sorting of PBMC yielded separate Vgamma9/Vdelta2+ and Vdelta2-negative gammadelta T cell populations for bulk repertoire analysis. The specimen sequenced was gamma-delta T cells from blood. This sequence joins TRDV1 and TRDJ1, with 10 bases lining up with TRDD3. Matching the DNA to germline supplied the J gene, which TCRdb does not give. The source is a pool of human donors (malaria-infected and uninfected, not separated). DNA for the CDR3: TGTGCTCTTGGGGAGCCGCTCTCTGTACTGGGGGATCCCCACCTGGGATACACCGATAAACTCATCTTT. Protein: CALGEPLSVLGDPHLGYTDKLIF.